Presented here are 30 T cell receptor beta chains from one specimen sequenced in a study of T-cell memory formation after mild COVID-19. Each CDR3 protein is one row after TCRdb ran MiXCR on the 5' RACE reads. The data contain 450,000 or so distinct CDR3 sequences, nearly 25% of them singletons. Sample: PBMCs or a T cell subset sorted from them (not recorded which). The receptor source for this set is an adult woman who had mild COVID-19 (a few samples of this study predate the infection). Cell type and time point are not known.

The rearrangement links TRBV14 to TRBJ2-7, with a possible D match to TRBD2 (6 bases). Trimming pared 4 bases from V and 0 bases from J, leaving 13 bases between. There are 15 residues in the CDR3. Germline V CDR1 and CDR2: SGHDN, FVKESK. CDR3 nucleotides: TGTGCCAGCAGCCCCAATAGCGGACCCTCCTACGAGCAGTACTTC. This translates into CASSPNSGPSYEQYF.

CDR3 nucleotides: TGTGCCAGCAGTCGGACTAGCGGGATCCACTCCTACAATGAGCAGTTCTTC. Protein product: CASSRTSGIHSYNEQFF. The chain recombines TRBV7-9 with TRBJ2-1; TRBD2 matches at 12 bases. The CDR3 covers 17 residues. CDR1 is SEHNR, CDR2 FQNEAQ, per germline (reference sequence). V dropped 6 bases and J dropped 0; count of bases not matched to a gene: 6.

This clonotype showed up just a few times. The V and J genes are TRBV24-1 and TRBJ2-1; a weak D match, TRBD1 (5 bases). Trimming removed 8 bases at V and 0 bases at J, with 7 bases between. CDR1 is KGHDR, CDR2 SFDVKD, per germline. This CDR3 contains 13 residues. CDR3 region: CATKGNSYNEQFF. DNA for the CDR3: TGTGCCACCAAGGGGAACTCCTACAATGAGCAGTTCTTC.

This clonotype was seen ten or more times. The V call is TRBV5-1, the J call TRBJ2-2, with TRBD1 matching over 10 bases. This CDR3 is 15 amino acids long. Germline V gene lookup returns CDR1 SGHRS and CDR2 YFSETQ. V lost 1 base to trimming and J lost 4 bases; unmatched junction nucleotides: 1. CDR3 in DNA: TGCGCCAGCAGCTTGCGGACAGGGGGCACCGGGGAGCTGTTTTTT. Translating gives CASSLRTGGTGELFF.

The chain joins TRBV5-6 to TRBJ2-7; 7 bases line up with TRBD2. V lost 4 bases and J lost 3; bases outside the gene matches: 7. CDR3 length: 14 amino acids. Germline CDR1 is SGHDT and CDR2 is YYEEEE. CDR3: CASSHLGRDYEQYF. CDR3 coding DNA: TGTGCCAGCAGCCACCTGGGGAGGGACTACGAGCAGTACTTC.

The genes are TRBV11-2 and TRBJ2-7, with TRBD1 matching 9 bases. The J segment lost 7 bases and the V segment lost 3 bases, leaving 10 bases of the junction unmatched. Germline V gene lookup returns CDR1 SGHAT and CDR2 FQNNGV. CDR3 size: 15 residues. The DNA for the CDR3 is TGTGCCAGCAGCTTGGGGGGACAGGGACACGAGGAGCAGTACTTC. It yields the protein CASSLGGQGHEEQYF.

In its sample, this clonotype was seen a few times. The chain has TRBV7-2 and TRBJ2-1; D unclear. The CDR3 has 12 residues. CDR1 is SGHTA, CDR2 FQGNSA, per germline. Trimming took 2 bases from V and 8 from J, leaving 7 bases between them. DNA for the CDR3: TGTGCCAGCAGCTTATCCGTGCATGAGCAGTTCTTC. Translation: CASSLSVHEQFF.

This clonotype was recorded a few times. J is TRBJ2-3 and V is TRBV4-2; TRBD1 aligns across 9 bases. This CDR3 is built from 16 residues. Trimming cost V 0 bases and J 6 bases; bases outside gene matches: 7. From germline, CDR1 is LGHNA and CDR2 YNFKEQ. The CDR3 reads CASSQDRTGGADTQYF. CDR3 nucleotides: TGTGCCAGCAGCCAAGACCGTACAGGGGGCGCGGATACGCAGTATTTT.

The sample holds a few counts of this clonotype. This chain links TRBV7-9 with TRBJ1-5; D is unclear. V shed 4 bases and J shed 4 bases, with 5 bases lying between them. CDR3 length: 12 amino acids. Germline CDR1 is SEHNR and CDR2 is FQNEAQ (reference sequence). CDR3 sequence reads: CASSSPNQPQHF. Here the CDR3 DNA reads TGTGCCAGCAGCTCCCCAAATCAGCCCCAGCATTTT.

The chain has TRBV12-3 or TRBV12-4 and TRBJ2-2; weak D call: TRBD1 (6 bases). Trimming removed 9 bases from V and 6 bases from J, with 17 bases in between. The length of the CDR3 is 14 residues. The CDR3 sequence: CARSVRQGSGELFF. CDR3 nucleotide sequence: TGTGCCAGAAGTGTCCGTCAGGGGTCCGGGGAGCTGTTTTTT.

CDR3 residues: CASGLPNEQFF. The CDR3 coding sequence is TGTGCCAGCGGCCTACCCAATGAGCAGTTCTTC. This sequence joins TRBV21-1 and TRBJ2-1. TRBV21-1 has pseudogene status. The CDR3 runs 11 residues.

The V call is TRBV25-1, the J call TRBJ1-5; a possible D gene is TRBD1 (6 bases). V shed 4 bases and J shed 5 bases, with 15 bases lying between them. The CDR3 covers 15 residues. Germline assignment: CDR1 MGHDK and CDR2 SYGVNS. The CDR3 is CASSASQGGDQPQHF. The CDR3 nucleotides are TGTGCCAGCAGTGCGTCTCAAGGGGGTGATCAGCCCCAGCATTTT.

The DNA of the CDR3 is TGTGCCAGCAGTTGCGAGCAGTACTTC. As protein: CASSCEQYF. The V gene is TRBV6-8, the J gene TRBJ2-7, with D uncertain. The V end was cut by 4 bases, the J end by 6 bases, with 1 base between. Germline V gives CDR1 MNHGY, CDR2 SAAAGT. The CDR3 contains 9 residues.

J is TRBJ2-7 and V is TRBV5-1; D might be TRBD1 (6 bases). Germline lookup yields CDR1 SGHRS and CDR2 YFSETQ. This CDR3 is 14 amino acids long. V was clipped by 2 bases and J by 5 bases, with 14 bases between them. In DNA, the CDR3 is TGCGCCAGCAGCTTTTCAGGGGCCTTCGACGAGCAGTACTTC. This gives the protein CASSFSGAFDEQYF.

There are a few counts of this clonotype. The rearrangement uses TRBV12-3 or TRBV12-4 and TRBJ2-7; possible D gene TRBD2, 5 bases. The CDR3 is 14 residues long. Deletions cut 2 bases from V and 6 bases from J, with 14 bases between. The CDR3 region is CASSLWESDGEQYF. Here the CDR3 DNA reads TGTGCCAGCAGTTTATGGGAGTCGGACGGCGAGCAGTACTTC.

This clonotype was found a few times. This rearrangement joins TRBV7-9 to TRBJ1-2, with D perhaps matching TRBD1 (5 bases). This CDR3 is 15 amino acids long. V was pared by 5 bases and J by 4 bases, with 17 bases between. Germline CDR1 SEHNR, CDR2 FQNEAQ (reference sequence). The CDR3 loop is CASSPIDSLPYGYTF. The CDR3 nucleotides are TGTGCCAGCAGCCCGATAGACAGCCTGCCCTATGGCTACACCTTC. The full variable domain, its missing parts supplied by reference TRBV7-9 and TRBJ1-2, is DTGVSQNPRHKITKRGQNVTFRCDPISEHNRLYWYRQTLGQGPEFLTYFQNEAQLEKSRLLSDRFSAERPKGSFSTLEIQRTEQGDSAMYLCASSPIDSLPYGYTFGSGTRLTVV.

The chain couples TRBV7-9 to TRBJ2-3, with TRBD2 matching 7 bases. The CDR3 covers 15 residues. The V segment lost 5 bases and the J segment 4 bases; nucleotides outside the gene matches: 9. CDR1 and CDR2 (germline): SEHNR, FQNEAQ (reference sequence). CDR3 region: CASSPPRERADTQYF. The CDR3 nucleotides are TGTGCCAGCAGCCCGCCGCGGGAGAGGGCAGATACGCAGTATTTT.

J is TRBJ2-7 and V is TRBV20-1; TRBD2 matches at 8 bases. Germline trimming cut 3 bases from V and 0 bases from J; bases unmatched to any gene: 7. From germline, CDR1 is DFQATT and CDR2 SNEGSKA (reference sequence). CDR3 size: 15 residues. The CDR3 DNA reads TGCAGTGCTAGGCAACTAGCGGCAAGCTCCTACGAGCAGTACTTC. The encoded protein is CSARQLAASSYEQYF.

In this sample, this clonotype turned up a few times. This chain joins TRBV28 and TRBJ2-7; D gene uncertain. CDR1 and CDR2 (germline): MDHEN, SYDVKM. With 4 bases removed from V and 2 bases from J, the gap between germline ends came to 12 bases. The CDR3 extends over 14 amino acids. Written as DNA, the CDR3 is TGTGCCAGCAGTTCCCCCCGGGCTCCCTACGAGCAGTACTTC. Protein product: CASSSPRAPYEQYF.

The chain employs TRBV20-1 and TRBJ2-7; 7 nucleotides line up with TRBD1. V dropped 2 bases and J dropped 2; count of bases not matched to a gene: 3. The CDR3 consists of 13 residues. Looked up from germline, CDR1 is DFQATT and CDR2 is SNEGSKA (reference sequence). CDR3 DNA sequence: TGCAGTGCTAGACGGACAGGAACCTACGAGCAGTACTTC. As protein: CSARRTGTYEQYF.

The chain is built from TRBV11-3 and TRBJ2-6; D is undetermined. V was pared by 5 bases and J by 4 bases, with 9 bases between. The CDR3 runs to 14 residues. Germline CDR1 SGHNT, CDR2 YENEEA. The CDR3 nucleotides read TGTGCCAGCAGCGGTGACCCGGGGGCCAACGTCCTGACTTTC. It is translated as CASSGDPGANVLTF.

The V call is TRBV20-1, the J call TRBJ1-1; a weak D match, TRBD1 (6 bases). From germline, CDR1 is DFQATT and CDR2 SNEGSKA (reference sequence). Trimming cost V 0 bases and J 5 bases, with 10 bases left between them. The CDR3 spans 13 residues. The CDR3 nucleotides read TGCAGTGCTAGAGACCCGACAGGTACTGAAGCTTTCTTT. Translation: CSARDPTGTEAFF.

This rearrangement joins TRBV5-5 to TRBJ1-4; TRBD1 aligns across 7 bases. J lost 0 bases, V lost 4 bases, and 9 bases had no gene match. Germline assignment: CDR1 SGHKS and CDR2 YYEKEE (reference sequence). This CDR3 is 17 amino acids long. In DNA, the CDR3 is TGTGCCAGCAGCCACGTTAGACAGGGAGCAACTAATGAAAAACTGTTTTTT. This translates into CASSHVRQGATNEKLFF.

The chain recombines TRBV4-1 with TRBJ1-6; unclear D gene. CDR3 length: 14 residues. Trimming took off 1 base at V and 6 bases at J, with 7 bases between the two ends. Germline V lookup: CDR1 MGHRA, CDR2 YSYEKL. The CDR3 spells CASSQGYLNSPLHF. The CDR3 DNA follows: TGCGCCAGCAGCCAAGGATATCTTAATTCACCCCTCCACTTT.

The sample holds a few counts of this clonotype. V and J are TRBV7-9 and TRBJ1-1; TRBD1 is a possible D gene (5 bases). CDR1 SEHNR and CDR2 FQNEAQ come from the germline V gene (reference sequence). V lost 4 bases, J lost 1 base, and 10 bases lay in between. This CDR3 region has 14 residues. This chain's CDR3 is CASSSNRWNTEAFF. The DNA for the CDR3 is TGTGCCAGCAGCTCCAACAGGTGGAACACTGAAGCTTTCTTT.

The chain recombines TRBV5-1 with TRBJ2-5; perhaps TRBD2 as D (6 bases). The CDR3 runs 15 residues. The germline CDR1 and CDR2 sequences are SGHRS and YFSETQ. V lost 3 bases and J lost 3, with 15 bases in between. CDR3: CASSSNGGIKETQYF. For the CDR3, the DNA is TGCGCCAGCAGCTCGAATGGGGGGATCAAAGAGACCCAGTACTTC.

This clonotype was counted only a few times. CDR3 residues: CASSLYESMGTQYF. The CDR3 nucleotides read TGTGCCAGCAGCTTATACGAGTCCATGGGGACCCAGTACTTC. This chain joins TRBV7-9 and TRBJ2-5; D not certain. V was pared by 2 bases and J by 7 bases, with 14 bases between. The CDR3 extends over 14 amino acids. Germline CDR1 SEHNR, CDR2 FQNEAQ (reference sequence).

V gene TRBV5-1 combines with J gene TRBJ1-2; 9 bases match TRBD1. In germline, CDR1 is SGHRS, CDR2 YFSETQ. The CDR3 is 14 residues long. Germline trimming cut 5 bases from V and 4 bases from J; bases unmatched to any gene: 6. The chain's CDR3 is CASSPGQGRYGYTF. The CDR3 coding sequence is TGCGCCAGCAGTCCGGGACAGGGACGCTATGGCTACACCTTC.

The CDR3 region is CAWSEGGAGQQYF. The CDR3 DNA follows: TGTGCCTGGAGTGAAGGGGGCGCAGGGCAGCAGTACTTC. The chain employs TRBV30 and TRBJ2-7, with TRBD1 identical over 7 bases. J gave up 8 bases and V 1 base, and 8 bases lay outside the gene matches. The CDR3 loop spans 13 amino acids. The germline gives CDR1 GTSNPN, CDR2 SVGIG (reference sequence). Filled out from reference TRBV30 and TRBJ2-7, the complete variable domain reads SQTIHQWPATLVQPVGSPLSLECTVEGTSNPNLYWYRQAAGRGLQLLFYSVGIGQISSEVPQNLSASRPQDRQFILSSKKLLLSDSGFYLCAWSEGGAGQQYFGPGTRLTVT.

This chain links TRBV7-2 with TRBJ2-2; perhaps TRBD2 as D (6 bases). The ends were cut back, 1 base at V and 4 bases at J, with 13 bases in the middle. The length of the CDR3 is 16 residues. Per the germline V gene, CDR1 is SGHTA and CDR2 is FQGNSA. The CDR3 protein is CASSLVGGIGTGELFF. In DNA form, the CDR3 reads TGTGCCAGCAGCTTAGTCGGGGGTATTGGCACCGGGGAGCTGTTTTTT.